The 28 T cell receptor beta chains below come from one sample, sequenced in a study of graft-versus-host responses after intestinal transplantation. These receptors are not linked to any known antigen. The data were produced by immunoSEQ multiplex PCR, yet TCRdb's version contains in-frame clones alone and is incomplete. This table holds about 39,000 clones, more than 90% found once. The specimen comprised unstimulated CD8+ T cells sorted from spleen or lymph node cells, sampled before transplant. The receptors shown here come from a human donor who was the organ donor for an intestinal transplant.

This clone was seen just once. Within the sample, other DNA sequences also encode this same CDR3. The CDR3 loop reads CASSPTGGGGLGELFF. The DNA for the CDR3 is TGTGCCAGCAGTCCCACGGGGGGCGGGGGGTTGGGGGAGCTGTTTTTT. The chain couples TRBV2 to TRBJ2-2; TRBD2 aligns across 8 bases. Germline V gene data show CDR1 as SNHLY and CDR2 as FYNNEI. V was pared by 5 bases and J by 8 bases, with 13 bases of the junction left unmatched. This CDR3 has 16 amino acids. The whole variable domain, filled in from reference TRBV2 and TRBJ2-2, reads EPEVTQTPSHQVTQMGQEVILRCVPISNHLYFYWYRQILGQKVEFLVSFYNNEISEKSEIFDDQFSVERPDGSNFTLKIRSTKLEDSAMYFCASSPTGGGGLGELFFGEGSRLTVL.

The CDR3 here is CASRIVYTGELFF. The CDR3 coding sequence is TGTGCCAGCAGGATTGTTTACACCGGGGAGCTGTTTTTT. This sequence joins TRBV2 and TRBJ2-2; no reliable D call. Trimming removed 6 bases at V and 3 bases at J, with 8 bases between. The CDR3 runs to 13 residues. Germline CDR1 and CDR2: SNHLY and FYNNEI. The whole variable domain, remainder taken from reference TRBV2 and TRBJ2-2, is EPEVTQTPSHQVTQMGQEVILRCVPISNHLYFYWYRQILGQKVEFLVSFYNNEISEKSEIFDDQFSVERPDGSNFTLKIRSTKLEDSAMYFCASRIVYTGELFFGEGSRLTVL.

V and J are TRBV4-2 and TRBJ1-2; possibly TRBD1 for D (6 bases). V was shortened by 0 bases and J by 0 bases, with 17 bases between the two germline ends. The CDR3 runs to 18 residues. CDR1 is LGHNA, CDR2 YNFKEQ, per germline. Here the CDR3 reads CASSQDSGAGKANYGYTF. CDR3 nucleotides: TGTGCCAGCAGCCAAGATTCGGGGGCAGGGAAGGCTAACTATGGCTACACCTTC.

The chain employs TRBV11-3 and TRBJ2-7, with 12 nucleotides matching TRBD2. The V segment lost 5 bases and the J segment 6 bases; nucleotides outside the gene matches: 2. Germline V gene lookup returns CDR1 SGHNT and CDR2 YENEEA. The CDR3 loop spans 13 amino acids. CDR3 coding DNA: TGTGCCAGCAGCCTAGCGGGGGGGCCCGAGCAGTACTTC. This gives the protein CASSLAGGPEQYF.

The genes are TRBV4-1 and TRBJ1-1; D possibly corresponds to TRBD1 (6 bases). The CDR3 has 15 residues. Germline CDR1 and CDR2: MGHRA and YSYEKL. With 0 bases removed from V and 5 bases from J, the gap between germline ends came to 13 bases. CDR3 sequence: CASSQELAGETEAFF. CDR3 nucleotides: TGCGCCAGCAGCCAAGAGCTGGCAGGGGAGACTGAAGCTTTCTTT.

The chain links TRBV2 to TRBJ1-6; TRBD1 might be the D (5 bases). The CDR3 extends over 12 amino acids. The V end was cut by 8 bases, the J end by 6 bases, with 8 bases between. Germline V CDR1 and CDR2: SNHLY, FYNNEI. CDR3 coding DNA: TGTGCCAGCGAAGGGGTTAATTCACCCCTCCACTTT. It encodes CASEGVNSPLHF.

V is TRBV2 and J is TRBJ1-1; tentatively, D is TRBD1 (6 bases). V was cut by 6 bases and J by 0 bases, with 11 bases left in between. Germline lookup yields CDR1 SNHLY and CDR2 FYNNEI. The CDR3 has 14 residues. CDR3 DNA: TGTGCCAGCAGCGACAGGACACTGAACACTGAAGCTTTCTTT. Translated, it gives CASSDRTLNTEAFF.

The J gene is TRBJ1-2, the V gene TRBV7-9, with 7 bases that match TRBD1. This CDR3 spans 12 amino acids. Germline loops: CDR1 SEHNR, CDR2 FQNEAQ (reference sequence). The trim removed 5 bases at V and 9 bases at J, leaving 6 bases unmatched. CDR3: CASSAYRGSYTF. DNA for the CDR3: TGTGCCAGCAGCGCGTACAGGGGAAGCTACACCTTC.

The chain carries TRBV6-7 and TRBJ1-1; a weak D match, TRBD1 (5 bases). TRBV6-7 is recorded as an ORF, its role being uncertain. V lost 6 bases and J lost 5, with 16 bases in between. There are 14 residues in the CDR3. The CDR3 is CASRSGIWGTEAFF. The CDR3 nucleotides read TGTGCCAGCAGGTCCGGGATCTGGGGGACTGAAGCTTTCTTT.

The V and J genes are TRBV15 and TRBJ1-6, with D perhaps TRBD1 (5 bases). V was shortened by 0 bases and J by 9 bases, with 15 bases between the two germline ends. Germline CDR1 reads LNHNV; CDR2 reads YYDKDF (reference sequence). This CDR3 comprises 16 residues. This CDR3 is CATSRDLGELISPLHF. The DNA for the CDR3 is TGTGCCACCAGCAGAGATTTAGGGGAATTGATTTCACCCCTCCACTTT.

The chain carries TRBV4-1 and TRBJ2-3, with 14 nucleotides matching TRBD2. The CDR3 covers 17 residues. CDR1 and CDR2 from the germline V gene are MGHRA and YSYEKL. V lost 4 bases and J lost 2; bases outside the gene matches: 5. CDR3 in DNA: TGCGCCAGCAGCCCGCGACTAGCGGGGGGGTCCACAGATACGCAGTATTTT. Its translation is CASSPRLAGGSTDTQYF.

The chain uses TRBV14 and TRBJ2-1; D is uncertain. The CDR3 totals 15 residues. Germline CDR1 is SGHDN and CDR2 is FVKESK. The V and J ends lost 0 bases and 5 bases respectively, with 11 bases between them. In nucleotides, the CDR3 is TGTGCCAGCAGCCAAGATTCCCCGAGGCACAATGAGCAGTTCTTC. Translation: CASSQDSPRHNEQFF.

The rearrangement uses TRBV30 and TRBJ1-2; D is undetermined. The CDR3 spans 14 residues. V was trimmed by 0 bases and J by 0 bases, leaving 8 bases between them. Germline lookup yields CDR1 GTSNPN and CDR2 SVGIG (reference sequence). The CDR3 sequence: CAWSVAVSNYGYTF. CDR3 DNA: TGTGCCTGGAGTGTGGCTGTTTCTAACTATGGCTACACCTTC.

This clone occurred a few times. The chain joins TRBV5-6 to TRBJ2-7; D is perhaps TRBD1 (6 bases). Germline CDR1 is SGHDT and CDR2 is YYEEEE. Trimming removed 0 bases at V and 3 bases at J, with 13 bases between. The CDR3 covers 15 residues. The CDR3, as DNA: TGTGCCAGCAGCTTGGGGACAGATCCGTTCTACGAGCAGTACTTC. Encoded protein: CASSLGTDPFYEQYF.

The chain couples TRBV10-1 to TRBJ1-1; D unclear. Germline V gives CDR1 WNHNN, CDR2 SYGVQD (reference sequence). The CDR3 is made up of 12 amino acids. V lost 9 bases and J lost 4, with 12 bases in between. The DNA for the CDR3 is TGCGCCAGTTCGGCGGGGTTCACTGAAGCTTTCTTT. Its protein is CASSAGFTEAFF.

V gene TRBV11-3 combines with J gene TRBJ2-2; 8 nucleotides match TRBD2. The CDR3 has 16 residues. The germline CDR1 and CDR2 sequences are SGHNT and YENEEA. Trimming cost V 3 bases and J 5 bases; bases outside gene matches: 8. In DNA, the CDR3 is TGTGCCAGCAGCTTGATTGACGGGGGGGGAACCGGGGAGCTGTTTTTT. It translates to CASSLIDGGGTGELFF.

The sample holds one count of this clone. The genes are TRBV9 and TRBJ2-1; 8 nucleotides agree with TRBD2. From germline, CDR1 is SGDLS and CDR2 YYNGEE. The CDR3 length is 15 residues. V dropped 2 bases and J dropped 7; count of bases not matched to a gene: 8. The CDR3 DNA reads TGTGCCAGCAGCGTTGGGGGACTAGGGGGGAATGAGCAGTTCTTC. Translation: CASSVGGLGGNEQFF.

This clone occurred once. The chain is built from TRBV9 and TRBJ2-3; D remains ambiguous. Germline V CDR1 and CDR2: SGDLS, YYNGEE. V lost 3 bases, J lost 2 bases, and 4 bases lay in between. This CDR3 spans 12 amino acids. The CDR3 here is CASSAPTDTQYF. The CDR3, as DNA: TGTGCCAGCAGCGCCCCCACAGATACGCAGTATTTT.

J is TRBJ2-7 and V is TRBV2; 14 positions match TRBD2. The CDR3 loop spans 17 amino acids. Germline CDR1 SNHLY, CDR2 FYNNEI. With V trimmed by 0 bases and J by 6 bases, 7 bases remained unmatched. The CDR3 DNA sequence: TGTGCCAGCAGTGAAGCACCCCCCGGGACTAGCGGGGGCGAGCAGTACTTC. It specifies CASSEAPPGTSGGEQYF.

The rearrangement links TRBV7-3 to TRBJ2-3; 8 bases fit TRBD2. The length of the CDR3 is 15 residues. Germline V CDR1 and CDR2: SGHTA, FQGTGA. V was clipped by 4 bases and J by 5 bases; unmatched bases: 8. The CDR3 bases are TGTGCCAGCAGCTCACTCGGGGGGGCTGGAGATACGCAGTATTTT. Amino acid sequence: CASSSLGGAGDTQYF.

This clone has more than one count but fewer than ten. V is TRBV28 and J is TRBJ2-5; no clear D gene. The germline V and J ends were trimmed by 8 bases and 5 bases, with 18 bases remaining between them. In germline, CDR1 is MDHEN, CDR2 SYDVKM. The CDR3 has 14 residues. The CDR3 spells CASGPSNPLETQYF. The CDR3 region has the DNA TGTGCCAGCGGACCCTCGAACCCCCTTGAGACCCAGTACTTC.

The chain employs TRBV28 and TRBJ2-7; 10 bases align to TRBD1. Germline V gene sequence: CDR1 MDHEN, CDR2 SYDVKM. J gave up 6 bases and V 5 bases, and 7 bases lay outside the gene matches. This CDR3 region has 14 residues. This CDR3 reads CASSLMGQGFEQYF. The CDR3 DNA reads as TGTGCCAGCAGTCTAATGGGACAGGGGTTCGAGCAGTACTTC.

The gene calls are TRBV2 and TRBJ1-1, with a possible D match to TRBD1 (6 bases). V lost 7 bases and J lost 7, with 13 bases in between. The CDR3 totals 12 residues. Germline assignment: CDR1 SNHLY and CDR2 FYNNEI. The CDR3 bases are TGTGCCAGCATAGCAGGGGTTGATGAAGCTTTCTTT. The encoded protein is CASIAGVDEAFF. Full variable domain (outside the CDR3, taken from reference TRBV2 and TRBJ1-1): EPEVTQTPSHQVTQMGQEVILRCVPISNHLYFYWYRQILGQKVEFLVSFYNNEISEKSEIFDDQFSVERPDGSNFTLKIRSTKLEDSAMYFCASIAGVDEAFFGQGTRLTVV.

The CDR3 sequence: CASSLTGPGEKLFF. DNA for the CDR3: TGCGCCAGCAGCTTGACAGGGCCTGGAGAAAAACTGTTTTTT. V and J are TRBV5-1 and TRBJ1-4; D is perhaps TRBD1 (6 bases). The CDR3 has 14 amino acids. Germline assignment: CDR1 SGHRS and CDR2 YFSETQ. V lost 1 base, J lost 8 bases, and 12 bases lay in between.

CDR3 sequence (DNA): TGTGCCAGCAGCCTTAGCGGTTCATTCCAAGAGACCCAGTACTTC. Translation gives CASSLSGSFQETQYF. This rearrangement joins TRBV28 to TRBJ2-5; a weak D match, TRBD2 (6 bases). This CDR3 is built from 15 residues. CDR1 and CDR2 (germline): MDHEN, SYDVKM. Trimming removed 6 bases at V and 1 base at J, with 15 bases between.

This chain links TRBV6-1 with TRBJ1-2; unclear D gene. This CDR3 region has 17 residues. Trimming took 0 bases from V and 4 from J, leaving 18 bases between them. Germline values: CDR1 MNHNS, CDR2 SASEGT. The CDR3, as DNA: TGTGCCAGCAGTGAAGCGAGGATGGAGGGCCTTCCCTATGGCTACACCTTC. Translating gives CASSEARMEGLPYGYTF.

The chain joins TRBV5-1 to TRBJ1-1; 7 bases agree with TRBD1. The CDR3 is 15 amino acids. J lost 0 bases, V lost 4 bases, and 6 bases had no gene match. Germline V gene data show CDR1 as SGHRS and CDR2 as YFSETQ. For the CDR3, the DNA is TGCGCCAGCAGCCCTAGACAGGGTTTGAACACTGAAGCTTTCTTT. Translating gives CASSPRQGLNTEAFF.

The CDR3 loop reads CASSPSAGGPYNEQFF. The DNA of the CDR3 is TGTGCCAGCAGTCCGAGCGCGGGGGGGCCGTACAATGAGCAGTTCTTC. The V and J genes are TRBV7-6 and TRBJ2-1; 9 bases match TRBD2. The germline CDR1 and CDR2 sequences are SGHVS and FNYEAQ. After removal of 6 bases from V and 4 bases from J, the junction contained 10 bases not matched to a gene. The length of the CDR3 is 16 residues.